The clone carrying this T cell receptor (beta chain) was found once. Its cognate antigen is unknown. The assay was immunoSEQ multiplex PCR, and TCRdb's table has in-frame clones only and misses some. Among over 15,000 clones listed, around 91% were seen once. This sample is part of a study of circulating and synovial CD4+ cells in juvenile arthritis. Germline trimming cut 7 bases from V and 5 bases from J; bases unmatched to any gene: 12. Germline V gene lookup returns CDR1 WSHSY and CDR2 SAAADI. The CDR3 contains 15 residues. General observations from the study: Deeper sequencing increased measured overlap with synovial clonotypes. Diversity here was lower than in bulk blood CD4 cells. CPL versus bulk CD4 samples: T cell genome counts differed by at least an order of magnitude. Compared with bulk blood, circulating pathogenic-like lymphocytes shared substantially more CDR3 sequences with synovial T cells.

The sample taken for sequencing was CD4+ T cells from blood. This clonotype was sampled from a human donor with juvenile idiopathic arthritis. The V gene is TRBV10-2, the J gene TRBJ1-1, with 8 bases matching TRBD1. The CDR3 protein is CASTSHGQGLTEAFF. The CDR3 nucleotides read TGCGCCAGCACTAGCCACGGACAGGGCTTGACTGAAGCTTTCTTT.